This passage covers 15 T cell receptor beta chains from one sample sequenced in a study of blood T cells in healthy people across ages. Then a second PCR, running roughly 7 to 11 cycles, was carried out with a sample-barcoded 5' primer and a J-beta primer mix. TCRdb processed the 5' RACE reads anew with MiXCR; each CDR3 protein has one entry. The table lists roughly 560,000 distinct CDR3 sequences, 24% of them singletons. This sample was also put to use in a study of T cells of mothers and their children.

Sequences were obtained from blood. The receptors were gathered from a boy between 10 and 17 years old in good health.

The V gene is TRBV6-2 or TRBV6-3, the J gene TRBJ2-5; D gene uncertain. Germline V gives CDR1 MNHEY, CDR2 SVGEGT. Trimming left V 7 bases short and J 2 bases short, with 8 bases between. The CDR3 runs 12 residues. For the CDR3, the DNA is TGTGCCAGCATCGGAGCACAAGAGACCCAGTACTTC. Residues: CASIGAQETQYF.

The V gene is TRBV29-1, the J gene TRBJ2-1; 10 nucleotides match TRBD1. CDR3 length: 15 residues. The V gene's germline CDR1 is SQVTM and CDR2 ANQGSEA. The V segment lost 7 bases and the J segment 1 base; nucleotides outside the gene matches: 7. CDR3 coding DNA: TGCAGCGCGGGACAGGGGTTGGGTTCCTACAATGAGCAGTTCTTC. It translates to CSAGQGLGSYNEQFF.

V is TRBV29-1 and J is TRBJ2-7; D remains ambiguous. There are 11 residues in the CDR3. Germline CDR1 SQVTM, CDR2 ANQGSEA. V was shortened by 7 bases and J by 3 bases, with 10 bases between the two germline ends. The DNA of the CDR3 is TGCAGCGCCGGGTCCTACTACGAGCAGTACTTC. Protein product: CSAGSYYEQYF.

This clonotype was seen a single time. One junction end disagrees with the germline gene, perhaps due to a read error. V is TRBV5-1 and J is TRBJ2-7, with D hard to call. CDR3 length: 14 residues. Germline loops: CDR1 SGHRS, CDR2 YFSETQ. CDR3 sequence (DNA): TGCGCCAGCAGCTTGGAAGTTGGATCCTACGGGCAGTACTTC. Protein product: CASSLEVGSYGQYF.

The gene calls are TRBV5-1 and TRBJ2-2; no definite D call. V was clipped by 4 bases and J by 2 bases, with 6 bases between them. This CDR3 has 13 amino acids. The germline gives CDR1 SGHRS, CDR2 YFSETQ. CDR3 sequence: CASSDLNTGELFF. DNA of the CDR3: TGCGCCAGCAGCGACCTAAACACCGGGGAGCTGTTTTTT. Complete variable domain (other parts from reference TRBV5-1 and TRBJ2-2): KAGVTQTPRYLIKTRGQQVTLSCSPISGHRSVSWYQQTPGQGLQFLFEYFSETQRNKGNFPGRFSGRQFSNSRSEMNVSTLELGDSALYLCASSDLNTGELFFGEGSRLTVL.

This sequence joins TRBV18 and TRBJ1-2, with 7 bases lining up with TRBD1. This CDR3 spans 15 amino acids. Germline-derived CDR1 and CDR2 are KGHSH and LQKENI. Losses at the gene ends were 3 bases for V and 3 bases for J; bases not matched to a gene: 7. The CDR3 region has the DNA TGTGCCAGCTCACCGGGCAGGGGGGTTGACTATGGCTACACCTTC. Its protein is CASSPGRGVDYGYTF.

This clonotype was detected only a few times. V is TRBV6-6 and J is TRBJ2-7; D unclear. Germline V gene sequence: CDR1 MNHNY, CDR2 SVGAGI (reference sequence). V was trimmed by 8 bases and J by 2 bases, leaving 10 bases between them. This CDR3 is 12 amino acids long. This CDR3 is CASVGQTYEQYF. The CDR3 nucleotides read TGTGCCAGCGTGGGTCAAACCTACGAGCAGTACTTC.

Note on this clonotype: At one boundary the junction diverges from the germline segment, which might be a read error. The chain links TRBV19 to TRBJ2-1; D is possibly TRBD1 (6 bases). This CDR3 has 13 amino acids. CDR1 and CDR2 (germline): LNHDA, SQIVND (reference sequence). The CDR3 protein is CASSIRTGQEPFF. CDR3 in DNA: TGTGCCAGTAGTATAAGAACAGGGCAGGAGCCGTTCTTC.

The chain employs TRBV11-2 and TRBJ2-4; D possibly matches TRBD1 or TRBD2 (5 bases each). This CDR3 region has 18 residues. From germline, CDR1 is SGHAT and CDR2 FQNNGV. The germline V and J ends were trimmed by 2 bases and 0 bases, with 17 bases remaining between them. The CDR3 DNA reads TGTGCCAGCAGCTTAAGGGGTACGGGGTCGCTAGCCAAAAACATTCAGTACTTC. Protein sequence: CASSLRGTGSLAKNIQYF.

The chain recombines TRBV27 with TRBJ2-5; D possibly corresponds to TRBD1 (6 bases). The DNA matches TRBJ2-1 better at its end, which makes the J call doubtful. CDR1 is MNHEY, CDR2 SMNVEV, per germline (reference sequence). The CDR3 consists of 13 residues. The CDR3 DNA is TGTGCCAGCAGATCAGGGGTTTACAATGAGCAGTTCTTC. Its protein is CASRSGVYNEQFF.

The J gene is TRBJ2-1, the V gene TRBV7-9; TRBD2 might be the D (5 bases). The J call is uncertain, as TRBJ2-5 better fits the DNA end. CDR3 length: 16 amino acids. Looked up from germline, CDR1 is SEHNR and CDR2 is FQNEAQ (reference sequence). The CDR3 coding sequence is TGTGCCAGCAGCGCGTCGGATCACGGGATCCAAGAGACCCAGTACTTC. It codes for CASSASDHGIQETQYF.

This clonotype was seen repeatedly, ten times or more. The chain uses TRBV20-1 and TRBJ1-2; D may be TRBD1 (5 bases). This CDR3 is 14 amino acids long. Trimming removed 5 bases from V and 5 bases from J, with 18 bases in between. From germline, CDR1 is DFQATT and CDR2 SNEGSKA (reference sequence). The CDR3, as DNA: TGCAGTGCTTGGGACCCCGGGACCGATTATGGCTACACCTTC. Amino acids: CSAWDPGTDYGYTF.

This clonotype has only a few counts. The rearrangement joins TRBV18 to TRBJ1-1; TRBD1 agrees at 8 bases. Germline loops: CDR1 KGHSH, CDR2 LQKENI. The J segment lost 2 bases and the V segment lost 6 bases, leaving 8 bases of the junction unmatched. The CDR3 sequence is 15 residues long. The CDR3 reads CASSIGQGLNTEAFF. The CDR3 DNA reads as TGTGCCAGCTCCATAGGACAGGGCCTAAACACTGAAGCTTTCTTT.

This clonotype was picked up a small number of times. This chain joins TRBV5-1 and TRBJ2-7, with 8 bases lining up with TRBD1. J was trimmed by 3 bases and V by 1 base; bases with no gene match: 15. CDR3 length: 18 amino acids. CDR1 SGHRS and CDR2 YFSETQ come from the germline V gene. The CDR3 DNA is TGCGCCAGCAGCTTGTGGTCTGCCGGGACAGGAGACTACTACGAGCAGTACTTC. It is translated as CASSLWSAGTGDYYEQYF.

V gene TRBV2 combines with J gene TRBJ2-5, with D uncertain. The CDR3 loop spans 15 amino acids. V was cut by 1 base and J by 2 bases, with 11 bases left in between. The V gene's germline CDR1 is SNHLY and CDR2 FYNNEI. The CDR3 DNA follows: TGTGCCAGCAGTGAAGTAACAGAAACACAAGAGACCCAGTACTTC. It translates to CASSEVTETQETQYF.